This T cell receptor (beta chain) was recovered during a study of T cells in Graves' hyperthyroidism and ophthalmopathy. Hyperthyroidism of Graves' type that showed no ophthalmopathy progression within 18 months was stable. TCR beta CDR3 regions were amplified from RNA transcripts. The HTBI primer set drove a first-round RT-PCR of the TCR CDR3. TCRdb redid the calling of the multiplex PCR reads with MiXCR, one entry per CDR3 protein. The data contain roughly 800,000 distinct CDR3 sequences, roughly 40% of them singletons. Sequencing input: blood. The sequence came from a young man with Graves' hyperthyroidism.

The CDR3 is CASSSPGTGEYGYTF. The CDR3 nucleotides are TGTGCCAGCAGCTCCCCCGGGACAGGGGAGTATGGCTACACCTTC. The chain recombines TRBV11-1 with TRBJ1-2, with 10 bases lining up with TRBD1. Germline CDR1 reads SGHAT; CDR2 reads FQDESV (reference sequence). This CDR3 region has 15 residues. Trimming removed 4 bases from V and 5 bases from J; junction bases left unmatched: 7.